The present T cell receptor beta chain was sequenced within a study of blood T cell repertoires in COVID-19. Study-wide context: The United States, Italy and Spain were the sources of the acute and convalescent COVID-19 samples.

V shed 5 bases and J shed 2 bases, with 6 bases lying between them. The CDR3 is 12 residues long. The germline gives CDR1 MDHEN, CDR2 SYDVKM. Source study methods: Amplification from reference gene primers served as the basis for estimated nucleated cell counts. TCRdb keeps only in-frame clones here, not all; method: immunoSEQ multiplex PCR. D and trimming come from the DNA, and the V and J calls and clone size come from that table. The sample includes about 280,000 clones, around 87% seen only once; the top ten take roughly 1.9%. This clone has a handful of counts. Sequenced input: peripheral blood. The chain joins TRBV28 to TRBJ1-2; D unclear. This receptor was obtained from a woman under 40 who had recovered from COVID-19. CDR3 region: CASSPENYGYTF. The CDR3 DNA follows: TGTGCCAGCAGTCCAGAAAACTATGGCTACACCTTC.